The source of this TCR beta chain is a study of Graves' ophthalmopathy and Graves' hyperthyroidism (dated by TCRdb to 2016 to 2019). Notes on the research overall: Peripheral blood was collected at initial diagnosis, before any treatment. The study used TCR beta repertoire signatures to distinguish Graves' ophthalmopathy from Graves' hyperthyroidism and to predict progression to ophthalmopathy. To explore V-J signatures that distinguish ophthalmopathy from hyperthyroidism, a discovery set of about 99 patients was enrolled, made up of approximately 45 with ophthalmopathy and under 65 with stable hyperthyroidism. In six or seven hyperthyroidism patients, the T-cell repertoires found in thyroid tissue were compared with those found in blood. Following sample collection, hyperthyroidism patients were given methimazole at a starting dose of 30 mg daily, and ophthalmopathy patients were given high-dose intravenous methylprednisolone. The independent validation cohort included 18 to 20 hyperthyroidism patients plus 17 patients who later progressed from hyperthyroidism to ophthalmopathy. In total, 135 blood samples were TCR-sequenced: roughly 45 ophthalmopathy, roughly 77 hyperthyroidism and approximately 17 hyperthyroidism-to-ophthalmopathy patients. Results the study describes overall, beyond this receptor: Sample size was not predetermined statistically, and investigators were not blinded to group allocation. Most of the expanded thyroid clonotypes with a frequency above 0.001 were also detected in blood, and it was suggested that the thyroid immune response may be reflected by blood repertoires. In validation, the model predicted ophthalmopathy progression with 70.59% sensitivity and less than 80% specificity; roughly 12 predicted patients were CT-confirmed with GO in a median of around 6 months. The 13-signature model separated ophthalmopathy from stable hyperthyroidism with roughly 90% sensitivity and around 84% specificity in cross-validation, and 80%/75% in the test set.

This clonotype was seen ten or more times. No antigen is known for it. Nothing much larger sits one base from this clone, and base qualities are not available. Ophthalmopathy patients had moderately to severely active disease, Clinical Activity Score of at least 3, NOSPECS grade of at least 4, and disease duration under 3 months. Patients with other autoimmune diseases, uncontrolled infections, pregnancy or lactation were excluded from the study. Clinical symptoms, serum thyroxine, TRAb, thyroid ultrasound and orbital computed tomography were used for diagnosis. PBMCs were isolated from about 10 ml of fresh peripheral blood by Ficoll-Paque density gradient centrifugation. Total RNA was extracted using Trizol reagent, and RNA quality was checked on an Agilent 2100 Bioanalyzer. There are 15 amino acids in the CDR3, from cysteine to phenylalanine inclusive. The entry retains the CDR3 DNA only, 45 bases that are in frame from base 1. The germline V gene sets CDR1 to KGHDR and CDR2 to SFDVKD. V is shortened by 11 bases, J by 2 bases, and the region joining them spans 15 bases.

TCR beta CDR3 regions were amplified from RNA transcripts for repertoire sequencing. The first round of RT-PCR was done with HTBI primers and the Qiagen OneStep RT-PCR kit, and was followed by a second round of multiplex PCR, then size selection and purification. Sequencing of the libraries was carried out on an Illumina HiSeq2000 in paired-end mode with 100 bp reads. Concerning the study's data processing: SOAPnuke was used to process the reads, throwing out any read that had adapters, had uncalled bases, had a mean Phred below 15, or lacked an exact constant-primer or identifier match. COPE v1.2.5 was used to merge high-quality paired reads. Each unique nucleotide sequence was treated as a clonotype, and MiTCR v1.1 was used to align the clonotypes to the IMGT TRB V, D and J references. The analysis was limited to V-J combinations with a frequency above 0.0001, which together covered roughly 99% of repertoires. For each V-J combination, a TCR clonal expansion and chaos score was defined as the ratio of F50 clonal expansion to chaos observed in the TCRdist matrix. Welch's t-statistics and random forest were used to narrow the features down to 10 to 15 V-J combinations, which were then fed into a naive Bayes classifier. Thyroid-blood repertoire similarity was quantified with the Morisita-Horn index. The public reads were quality trimmed at Q25 with fastp and then assembled into clones with MiXCR by TCRdb, keeping productive beta chains. Each entry merges the rows of one CDR3 protein and shows their most common DNA and genes. In this record, the V and J calls reflect TCRdb's handling and not the investigators' own analysis. This sample has hundreds of thousands of distinct CDR3 sequences in its table, and approximately 39% of those were observed once. The ten largest clones take up over 2.5% of the sample.

Sequenced material: peripheral blood. This clonotype originated in an adult man with Graves' ophthalmopathy. The V and J genes are TRBV24-1 and TRBJ2-6, with a weak D call of TRBD2 (6 bases match). The DNA reads as follows: TGTGCCATCGGGGCGGGGTTGACTGGGGCCAACGTCCTGACTTTC. Protein translation: CAIGAGLTGANVLTF.